This T cell receptor beta chain was recorded in a study of blood T cell repertoires in COVID-19. On the study more broadly: The study drew acute and convalescent COVID-19 samples from the United States, Italy and Spain. PBMCs, B-cell-depleted T cells, or T cells were the source of the cDNA or gDNA that made up the material.

V dropped 4 bases and J dropped 9 bases, with 22 bases sitting between them. This CDR3 has 16 residues. Germline CDR1 is MGHRA and CDR2 is YSYEKL. Seattle enrolled patients during active infection and tracked them longitudinally. Authors' methods: For nucleated cells, counts were estimated from reference gene primer amplification. Libraries were prepared by immunoSEQ multiplex PCR; TCRdb keeps only in-frame clonotypes and omits some of them. V, J and clone size are those of that table, while D and trimming were read from the DNA. The sample holds 400,000 to 450,000 clones, about 91% seen once. This receptor was taken from a woman aged 45-60 years with COVID-19, enrolled during active disease. Source material: peripheral blood. The rearrangement links TRBV4-1 to TRBJ2-1, with D maybe TRBD2 (7 bases). CDR3 in amino acids: CASSPMGGAPEGEQFF. The DNA for the CDR3 is TGCGCCAGCAGCCCAATGGGGGGGGCTCCCGAGGGTGAGCAGTTCTTC.